This T cell receptor (beta chain) appears in the sequencing data of a study of Ad26.COV2.S vaccination and SARS-CoV-2 variants. Study at large: The study gave Ad26.COV2.S intramuscularly, once or twice 56 days apart.

The table came from immunoSEQ multiplex PCR; TCRdb's copy has only in-frame clones and leaves some out. The sample shows 350,000 to 500,000 clones, around 90% of them seen only once. The junction had 4 bases not matched to a gene; V was cut back by 11 bases and J by 4 bases. The V gene's germline CDR1 is ENHRY and CDR2 SYGVKD. CDR3 length: 13 residues. Treatment denoted: 15 to 20 received Ad26.COV2.S at low or high dose, single or two shots; 5 received placebo; per-sample allocation not given. Collection of the samples took place on day 63 after the first injection of vaccine or placebo. Donor was an adult aged 18-55 years in Boston.

The chain joins TRBV10-3 to TRBJ2-6, with 8 bases that match TRBD1. The sequence derives from a person aged 18-60 years who received the Ad26.COV2.S COVID-19 vaccine or a placebo. The source was peripheral blood, collected in a trial of Ad26.COV2.S vaccine versus placebo. CDR3 nucleotides: TGTGCCGGACAGGGATCCGGGGCCAACGTCCTGACTTTC. Protein: CAGQGSGANVLTF.